A selection of T cell receptor beta chains follows, all from one sample in a study of glioma-infiltrating T cells after dendritic cell vaccination. TCRdb keeps only in-frame clones here, not all; method: immunoSEQ multiplex PCR. The sample carries tens of thousands of clones, around 84% recorded once. The specimen comprised blood, sampled before dendritic cell vaccination. These TCRs come from a human donor with glioblastoma. CDR3s include the opening cysteine and the closing phenylalanine or tryptophan. The order of the fields is V gene, clone size, J gene, D gene, CDR3 DNA, CDR3 protein. D genes are given only for firm matches. Expanded clones get a size class; other rows say once, few or many, or leave the size out.

V: TRBV5-1
size: -
J: TRBJ2-1
D: TRBD1
DNA: TGCGCCAGCAGCCCCCGGGACAGGGGGCGACGGACTGAGCAGTTCTTC
CDR3: CASSPRDRGRRTEQFF

V: TRBV7-6
size: -
J: TRBJ2-7
D: TRBD2
DNA: TGTGCCAGCAGCTCGACTAGCGGTTACGAGCAGTACTTC
CDR3: CASSSTSGYEQYF

V: TRBV27
size: once
J: TRBJ1-6
D: -
DNA: TGTGCCAGCAGTTTAGTTTATAGCAGAAATTCACCCCTCCACTTT
CDR3: CASSLVYSRNSPLHF

V: TRBV5-1
size: -
J: TRBJ1-1
D: -
DNA: TGCGCCAGCAGCATTGACAGAACCACTGAAGCTTTCTTT
CDR3: CASSIDRTTEAFF

V: TRBV19
size: -
J: TRBJ2-1
D: TRBD2
DNA: TGTGCCAGTAGCGAGCGGGGGGGCGTCTACAATGAGCAGTTCTTC
CDR3: CASSERGGVYNEQFF

V: TRBV6-1
size: few
J: TRBJ2-3
D: -
DNA: TGTGCCAGCAACCTCGGACAGTCGGTGGATACGCAGTATTTT
CDR3: CASNLGQSVDTQYF

V: TRBV6-5
size: once
J: TRBJ2-3
D: TRBD1
DNA: TGTGCCAGCAGTTATCAGGGGGCGAGTGTGATAGATACGCAGTATTTT
CDR3: CASSYQGASVIDTQYF

V: TRBV5-5
size: -
J: TRBJ2-7
D: TRBD2
DNA: TGTGCCAGCAGCTTGGTACTAGCGGGAGGAACATCCCACGAGCAGTACTTC
CDR3: CASSLVLAGGTSHEQYF

V: TRBV4-2
size: -
J: TRBJ2-1
D: -
DNA: TGTGCCAGCAGCCAGAACTACAACTCCTACAATGAGCAGTTCTTC
CDR3: CASSQNYNSYNEQFF

V: TRBV5-1
size: -
J: TRBJ1-2
D: TRBD1
DNA: TGCGCCAGCAGCTTGGGACAGGGGGTGAACTATGGCTACACCTTC
CDR3: CASSLGQGVNYGYTF

V: TRBV7-2
size: -
J: TRBJ1-2
D: TRBD1
DNA: TGTGCCAGCAGCCGGGACAGGGTGGGCTACACCTTC
CDR3: CASSRDRVGYTF

V: TRBV9
size: -
J: TRBJ1-1
D: -
DNA: TGTGCCAGCAGCGTTCGAGGGTTTGACACTGAAGCTTTCTTT
CDR3: CASSVRGFDTEAFF

V: TRBV27
size: -
J: TRBJ2-3
D: TRBD2
DNA: TGTGCCAGCAGTCTCCGACTAGCGGGAGGTCCAGATACGCAGTATTTT
CDR3: CASSLRLAGGPDTQYF

V: TRBV4-1
size: -
J: TRBJ2-2
D: TRBD1
DNA: TGCGCCAGCAGCCAATTGGGACAGGGGGCGTTCGGGGAGCTGTTTTTT
CDR3: CASSQLGQGAFGELFF

V: TRBV27
size: -
J: TRBJ2-6
D: -
DNA: TGTGCCAGCAGTTTAGCGACAACCGGGGCCAACGTCCTGACTTTC
CDR3: CASSLATTGANVLTF

V: TRBV5-6
size: once
J: TRBJ2-3
D: TRBD2
DNA: TGTGCCAGCAGCTTGGTTACTAGCGCTTACGATACGCAGTATTTT
CDR3: CASSLVTSAYDTQYF

V: TRBV5-6
size: -
J: TRBJ2-5
D: TRBD2
DNA: TGTGCCAGCAGCTTCCGGACTAGCGGGTCCGAGATTCGGTACTTC
CDR3: CASSFRTSGSEIRYF

V: TRBV2
size: -
J: TRBJ1-1
D: -
DNA: TGTGCCAGCACGATGCGAGAAAACACTGAAGCTTTCTTT
CDR3: CASTMRENTEAFF

V: TRBV7-3
size: -
J: TRBJ2-1
D: -
DNA: TGTGCCAGCAGCCGACTAAGGGCCCCTTCCCACGCCTTTCGTGAGCAGTTCTTC
CDR3: CASSRLRAPSHAFREQFF

V: TRBV30
size: -
J: TRBJ1-2
D: -
DNA: TGTGCCTGGAGTCGGCAGGCTGGTGGCTACACCTTC
CDR3: CAWSRQAGGYTF

V: TRBV7-8
size: -
J: TRBJ1-2
D: TRBD1
DNA: TGTGCCAGCAGCACCGGGACAGGGGGCACCTATGGCTACACCTTC
CDR3: CASSTGTGGTYGYTF

V: TRBV7-9
size: -
J: TRBJ2-7
D: TRBD2
DNA: TGTGCCAGCAGCCCGCGGGGCGGGGGGGCTCCATACGAGCAGTACTTC
CDR3: CASSPRGGGAPYEQYF